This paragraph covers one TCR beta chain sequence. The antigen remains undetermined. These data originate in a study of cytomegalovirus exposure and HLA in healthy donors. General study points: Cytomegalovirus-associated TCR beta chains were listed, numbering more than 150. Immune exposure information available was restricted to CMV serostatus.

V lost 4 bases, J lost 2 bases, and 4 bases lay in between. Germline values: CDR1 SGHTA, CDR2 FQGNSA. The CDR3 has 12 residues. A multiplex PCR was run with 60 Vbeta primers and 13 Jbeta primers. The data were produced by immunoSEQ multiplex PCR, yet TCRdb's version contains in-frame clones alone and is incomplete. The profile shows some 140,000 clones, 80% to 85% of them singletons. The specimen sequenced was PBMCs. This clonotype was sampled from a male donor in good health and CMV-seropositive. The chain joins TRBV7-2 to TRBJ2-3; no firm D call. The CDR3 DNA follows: TGTGCCAGCAGCTCGTACACAGATACGCAGTATTTT. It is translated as CASSSYTDTQYF.